This TCR beta chain was obtained from a study of blood T cell repertoires in COVID-19. CDR1 is SGHTA, CDR2 FQGTGA, per germline. The CDR3 is made up of 15 amino acids. V shed 1 base and J shed 6 bases, with 13 bases lying between them. As handled by the study authors: Amplification of reference gene primers provided the estimated nucleated cell counts. Profiling relied on immunoSEQ multiplex PCR, and the TCRdb table lists in-frame clones only, not all of them. V and J calls and clone size are those listed in that table; D and trimming were worked out from the DNA. The table shows about 70,000 clones, with around 85% occurring only once.

Sequencing input: peripheral blood. This receptor was obtained from an elderly woman with active or convalescent COVID-19. The chain has TRBV7-3 and TRBJ2-1, with a tentative D call TRBD2 (6 bases). The CDR3 sequence is CASSLNLGSGNEQFF. In nucleotides, the CDR3 is TGTGCCAGCAGCTTAAATCTTGGTAGCGGCAATGAGCAGTTCTTC.